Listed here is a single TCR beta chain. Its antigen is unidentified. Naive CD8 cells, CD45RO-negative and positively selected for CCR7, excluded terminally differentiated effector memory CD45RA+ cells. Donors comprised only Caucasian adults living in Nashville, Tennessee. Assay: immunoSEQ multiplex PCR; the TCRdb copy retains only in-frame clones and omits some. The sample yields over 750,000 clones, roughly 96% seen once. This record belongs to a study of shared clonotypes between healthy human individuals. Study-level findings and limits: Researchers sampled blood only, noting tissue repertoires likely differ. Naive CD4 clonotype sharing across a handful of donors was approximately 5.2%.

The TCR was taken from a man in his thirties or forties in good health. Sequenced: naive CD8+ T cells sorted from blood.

This CDR3 reads CASSLGVTQGNYGYTF. The DNA for the CDR3 is TGCGCCAGCAGCTTGGGAGTGACACAGGGTAACTATGGCTACACCTTC. This chain uses TRBV5-1 with TRBJ1-2, with a tentative D call TRBD1 (6 bases). This CDR3 is built from 16 residues. The V end was cut by 0 bases, the J end by 1 base, with 13 bases between. Germline V CDR1 and CDR2: SGHRS, YFSETQ. The variable domain in full, with the rest retrieved from reference TRBV5-1 and TRBJ1-2, is KAGVTQTPRYLIKTRGQQVTLSCSPISGHRSVSWYQQTPGQGLQFLFEYFSETQRNKGNFPGRFSGRQFSNSRSEMNVSTLELGDSALYLCASSLGVTQGNYGYTFGSGTRLTVV.